This TCR beta chain was sequenced in a study of identifying expanded T cells in peripheral blood. Study-level findings and limits: Across healthy donors, higher total template counts meant significantly greater approximately 2-week count variance. Technical replicates showed about 1.1 changed clones; two weeks 15 to 20; four weeks 19.

During the collection period, no donor immune events like infections were recorded. With regard to this clone: Its target is unknown.

Measured with immunoSEQ multiplex PCR; TCRdb has only the in-frame clones, and not every one. The data hold 70,000 to 95,000 clones, with about nine tenths observed a single time. The length of the CDR3 is 12 residues. CDR1 is SQVTM and CDR2 is ANQGSEA in the germline V gene. The V gene lost 4 bases and the J gene lost 0 bases, with 7 bases spanning the gap. The sample consisted of blood. The sequence was obtained from a person aged 18-70 years in good health. The chain carries TRBV29-1 and TRBJ2-7; D ambiguous. The CDR3 here is CSVGWGSYEQYF. In nucleotides, the CDR3 is TGCAGCGTTGGGTGGGGCTCCTACGAGCAGTACTTC.